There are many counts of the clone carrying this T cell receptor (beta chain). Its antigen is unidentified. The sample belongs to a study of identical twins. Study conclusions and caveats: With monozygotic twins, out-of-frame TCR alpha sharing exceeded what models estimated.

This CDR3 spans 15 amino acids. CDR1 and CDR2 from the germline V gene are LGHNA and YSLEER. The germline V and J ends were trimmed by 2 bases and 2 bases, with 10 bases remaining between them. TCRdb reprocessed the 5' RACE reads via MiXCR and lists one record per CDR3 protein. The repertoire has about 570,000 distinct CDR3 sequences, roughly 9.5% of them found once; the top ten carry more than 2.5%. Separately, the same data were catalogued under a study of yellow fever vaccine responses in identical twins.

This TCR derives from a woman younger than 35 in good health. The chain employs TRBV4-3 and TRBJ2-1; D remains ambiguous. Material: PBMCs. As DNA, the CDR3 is TGCGCCAGCAGCCAATCCACGTCGGCCTACAATGAGCAGTTCTTC. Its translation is CASSQSTSAYNEQFF.